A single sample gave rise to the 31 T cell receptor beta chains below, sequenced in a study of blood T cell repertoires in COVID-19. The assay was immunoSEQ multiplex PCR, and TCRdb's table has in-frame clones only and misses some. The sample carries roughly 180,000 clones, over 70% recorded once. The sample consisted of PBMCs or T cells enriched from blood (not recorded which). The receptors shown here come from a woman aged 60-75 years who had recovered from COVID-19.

The DNA for the CDR3 is TGTGCCAGCAGCAGGACTAGCGGGATGTACAATGAGCAGTTCTTC. Translated: CASSRTSGMYNEQFF. The V and J genes are TRBV6-5 and TRBJ2-1, with 12 bases fitting TRBD2. Germline CDR1 MNHEY, CDR2 SVGAGI. The CDR3 consists of 15 residues. The junction had 4 bases not matched to a gene; V was cut back by 6 bases and J by 4 bases.

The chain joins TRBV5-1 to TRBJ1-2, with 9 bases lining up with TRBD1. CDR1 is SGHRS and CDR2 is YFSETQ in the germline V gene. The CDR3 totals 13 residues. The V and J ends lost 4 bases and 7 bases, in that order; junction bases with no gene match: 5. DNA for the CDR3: TGCGCCAGCAGCAGGGACAGGGCCAGTGGCTACACCTTC. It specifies CASSRDRASGYTF.

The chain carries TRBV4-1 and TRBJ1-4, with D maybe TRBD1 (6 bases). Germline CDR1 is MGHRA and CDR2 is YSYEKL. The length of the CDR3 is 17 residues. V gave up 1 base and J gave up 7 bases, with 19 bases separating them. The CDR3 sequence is CASSQGTRGGKGEKLFF. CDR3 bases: TGCGCCAGCAGCCAAGGGACCCGGGGGGGCAAGGGTGAAAAACTGTTTTTT.

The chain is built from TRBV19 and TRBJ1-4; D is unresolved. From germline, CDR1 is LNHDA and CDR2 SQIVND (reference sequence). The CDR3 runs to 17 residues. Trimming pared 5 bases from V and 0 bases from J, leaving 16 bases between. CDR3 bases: TGTGCCAGTAGTCTAACCGGCGGCCTTACAACTAATGAAAAACTGTTTTTT. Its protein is CASSLTGGLTTNEKLFF.

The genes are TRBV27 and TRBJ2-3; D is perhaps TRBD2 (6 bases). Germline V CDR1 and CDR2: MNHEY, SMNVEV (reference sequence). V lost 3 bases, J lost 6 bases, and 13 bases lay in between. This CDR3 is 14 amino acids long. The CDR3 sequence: CASSFGGGTDTQYF. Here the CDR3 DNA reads TGTGCCAGCAGTTTTGGAGGAGGGACCGATACGCAGTATTTT.

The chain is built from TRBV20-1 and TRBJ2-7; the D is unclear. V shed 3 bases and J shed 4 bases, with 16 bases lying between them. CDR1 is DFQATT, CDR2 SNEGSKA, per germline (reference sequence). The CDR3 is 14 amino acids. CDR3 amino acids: CSASSPETTYEQYF. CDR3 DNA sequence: TGCAGTGCTAGTTCCCCCGAGACAACGTACGAGCAGTACTTC.

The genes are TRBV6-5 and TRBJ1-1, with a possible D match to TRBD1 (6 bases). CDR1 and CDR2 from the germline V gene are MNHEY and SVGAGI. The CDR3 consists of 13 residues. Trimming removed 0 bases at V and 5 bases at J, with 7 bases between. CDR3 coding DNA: TGTGCCAGCAGTTACTCGGACAGAACTGAAGCTTTCTTT. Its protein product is CASSYSDRTEAFF.

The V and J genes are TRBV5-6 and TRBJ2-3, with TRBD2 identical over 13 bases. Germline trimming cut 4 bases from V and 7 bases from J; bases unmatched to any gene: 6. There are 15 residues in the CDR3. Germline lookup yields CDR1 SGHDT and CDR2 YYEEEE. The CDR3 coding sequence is TGTGCCAGCAGCACGAAGGGACTAGCGGGGTATACGCAGTATTTT. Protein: CASSTKGLAGYTQYF.

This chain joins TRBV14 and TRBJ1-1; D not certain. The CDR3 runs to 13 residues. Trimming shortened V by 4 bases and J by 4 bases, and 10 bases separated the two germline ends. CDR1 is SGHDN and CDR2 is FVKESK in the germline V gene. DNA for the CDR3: TGTGCCAGCAGCCCCGTGGGGAGCACTGAAGCTTTCTTT. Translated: CASSPVGSTEAFF.

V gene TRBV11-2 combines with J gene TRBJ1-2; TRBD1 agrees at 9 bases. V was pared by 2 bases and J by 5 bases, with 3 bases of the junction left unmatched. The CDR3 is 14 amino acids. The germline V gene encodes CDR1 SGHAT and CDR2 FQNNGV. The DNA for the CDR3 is TGTGCCAGCAGCTTAACAGGGGGCGGGTATGGCTACACCTTC. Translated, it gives CASSLTGGGYGYTF. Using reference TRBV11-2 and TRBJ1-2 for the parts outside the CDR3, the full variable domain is EAGVAQSPRYKIIEKRQSVAFWCNPISGHATLYWYQQILGQGPKLLIQFQNNGVVDDSQLPKDRFSAERLKGVDSTLKIQPAKLEDSAVYLCASSLTGGGYGYTFGSGTRLTVV.

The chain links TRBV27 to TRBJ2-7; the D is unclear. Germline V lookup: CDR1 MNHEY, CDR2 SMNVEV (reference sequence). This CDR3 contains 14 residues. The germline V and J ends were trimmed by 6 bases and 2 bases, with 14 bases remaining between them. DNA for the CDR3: TGTGCCAGCAGGCTATCCGGGTCGACCTACGAGCAGTACTTC. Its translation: CASRLSGSTYEQYF.

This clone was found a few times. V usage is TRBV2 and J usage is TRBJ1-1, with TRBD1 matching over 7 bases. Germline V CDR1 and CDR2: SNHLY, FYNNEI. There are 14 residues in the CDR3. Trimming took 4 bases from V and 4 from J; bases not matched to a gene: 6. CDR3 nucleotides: TGTGCCAGCAGTGTCCACAGGGGTTCCACTGAAGCTTTCTTT. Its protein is CASSVHRGSTEAFF.

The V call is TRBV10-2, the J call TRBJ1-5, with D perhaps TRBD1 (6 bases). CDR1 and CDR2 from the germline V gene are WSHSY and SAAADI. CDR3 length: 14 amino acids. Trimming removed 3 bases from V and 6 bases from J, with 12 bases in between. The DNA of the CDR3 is TGCGCCAGCAGTGAAAGGCAGGGGTTTCAGCCCCAGCATTTT. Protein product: CASSERQGFQPQHF.

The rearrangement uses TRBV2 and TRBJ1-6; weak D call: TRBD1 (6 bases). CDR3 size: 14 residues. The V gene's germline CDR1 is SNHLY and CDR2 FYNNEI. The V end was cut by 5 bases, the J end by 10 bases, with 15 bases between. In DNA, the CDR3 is TGTGCCAGCAGTCAGGGGTCGGAGTGGTCACCCCTCCACTTT. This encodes CASSQGSEWSPLHF.

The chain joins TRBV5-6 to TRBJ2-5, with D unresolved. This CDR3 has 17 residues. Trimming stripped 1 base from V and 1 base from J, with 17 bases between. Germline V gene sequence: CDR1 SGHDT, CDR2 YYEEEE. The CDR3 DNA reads TGTGCCAGCAGCTTGTATAGCAGAAACACCCTCCAAGAGACCCAGTACTTC. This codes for CASSLYSRNTLQETQYF.

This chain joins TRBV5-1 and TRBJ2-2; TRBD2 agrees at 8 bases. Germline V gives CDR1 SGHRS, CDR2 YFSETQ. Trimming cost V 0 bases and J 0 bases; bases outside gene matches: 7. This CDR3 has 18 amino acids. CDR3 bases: TGCGCCAGCAGCTTGGCCGGAGCGGGGGACTCGAACACCGGGGAGCTGTTTTTT. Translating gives CASSLAGAGDSNTGELFF.

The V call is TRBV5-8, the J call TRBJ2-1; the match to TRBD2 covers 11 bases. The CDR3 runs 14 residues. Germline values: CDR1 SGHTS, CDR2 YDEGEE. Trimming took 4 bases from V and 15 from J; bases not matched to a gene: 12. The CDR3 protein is CASSPGTSGARGFF. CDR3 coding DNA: TGTGCCAGCAGCCCCGGGACTAGCGGCGCACGGGGGTTCTTC.

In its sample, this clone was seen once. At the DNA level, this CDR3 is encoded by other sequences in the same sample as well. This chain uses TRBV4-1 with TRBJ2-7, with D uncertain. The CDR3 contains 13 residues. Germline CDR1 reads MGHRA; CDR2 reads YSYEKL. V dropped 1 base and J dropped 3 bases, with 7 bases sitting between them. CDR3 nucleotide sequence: TGCGCCAGCAGCCAAGGCGCTCGCTACGAGCAGTACTTC. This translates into CASSQGARYEQYF.

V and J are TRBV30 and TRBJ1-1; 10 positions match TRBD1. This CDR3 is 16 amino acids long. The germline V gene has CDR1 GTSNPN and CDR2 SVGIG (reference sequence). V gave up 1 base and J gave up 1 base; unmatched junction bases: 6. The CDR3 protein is CAWSGGTGVRNTEAFF. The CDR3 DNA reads TGTGCCTGGAGTGGAGGGACAGGGGTTAGGAACACTGAAGCTTTCTTT.

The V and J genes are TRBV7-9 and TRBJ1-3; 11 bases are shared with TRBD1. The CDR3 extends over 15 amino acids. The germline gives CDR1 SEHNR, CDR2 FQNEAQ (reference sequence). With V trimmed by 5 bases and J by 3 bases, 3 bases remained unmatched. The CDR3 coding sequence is TGTGCCAGCAGCCCGGACAGGGGGCTTGGAAACACCATATATTTT. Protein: CASSPDRGLGNTIYF.

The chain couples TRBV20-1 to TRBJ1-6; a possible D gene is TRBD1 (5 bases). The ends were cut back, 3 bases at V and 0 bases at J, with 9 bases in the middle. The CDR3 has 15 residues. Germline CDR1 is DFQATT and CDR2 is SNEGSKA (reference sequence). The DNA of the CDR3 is TGCAGTGCTAGTCGGGGGAGCTCCTATAATTCACCCCTCCACTTT. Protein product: CSASRGSSYNSPLHF.

This chain's CDR3 is CASSSLTANTGELFF. For the CDR3, the DNA is TGCGCCAGCAGCTCTCTAACAGCTAACACCGGGGAGCTGTTTTTT. V and J are TRBV5-1 and TRBJ2-2; unclear D gene. The CDR3 is 15 amino acids. Germline values: CDR1 SGHRS, CDR2 YFSETQ. Trimming removed 3 bases at V and 2 bases at J, with 11 bases between. The full variable domain, its missing parts supplied by reference TRBV5-1 and TRBJ2-2, is KAGVTQTPRYLIKTRGQQVTLSCSPISGHRSVSWYQQTPGQGLQFLFEYFSETQRNKGNFPGRFSGRQFSNSRSEMNVSTLELGDSALYLCASSSLTANTGELFFGEGSRLTVL.

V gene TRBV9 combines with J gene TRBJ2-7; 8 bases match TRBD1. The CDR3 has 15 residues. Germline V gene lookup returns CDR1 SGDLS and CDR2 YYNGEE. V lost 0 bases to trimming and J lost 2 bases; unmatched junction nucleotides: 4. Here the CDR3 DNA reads TGTGCCAGCAGCGTAGGGGGACAGGTAACCTACGAGCAGTACTTC. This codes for CASSVGGQVTYEQYF.

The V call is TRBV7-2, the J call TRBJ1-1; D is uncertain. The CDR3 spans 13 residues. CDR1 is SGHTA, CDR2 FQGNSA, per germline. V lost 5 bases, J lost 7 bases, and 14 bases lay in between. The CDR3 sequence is CASSPDRGFEAFF. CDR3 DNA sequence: TGTGCCAGCAGCCCTGATCGGGGATTTGAAGCTTTCTTT.

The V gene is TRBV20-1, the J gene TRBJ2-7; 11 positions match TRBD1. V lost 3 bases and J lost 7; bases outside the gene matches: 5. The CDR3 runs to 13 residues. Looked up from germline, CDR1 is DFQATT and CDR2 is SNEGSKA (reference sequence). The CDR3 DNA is TGCAGTGCTAGTGGGGACAGGGGGTTTGAGCAGTACTTC. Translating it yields CSASGDRGFEQYF.

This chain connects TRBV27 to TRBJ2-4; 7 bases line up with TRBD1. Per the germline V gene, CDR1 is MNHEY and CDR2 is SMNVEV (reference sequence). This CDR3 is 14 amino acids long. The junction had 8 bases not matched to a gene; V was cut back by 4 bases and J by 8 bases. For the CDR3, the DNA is TGTGCCAGCAGTTCCTCCCCCACAGGGGACATTCAGTACTTC. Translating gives CASSSSPTGDIQYF.

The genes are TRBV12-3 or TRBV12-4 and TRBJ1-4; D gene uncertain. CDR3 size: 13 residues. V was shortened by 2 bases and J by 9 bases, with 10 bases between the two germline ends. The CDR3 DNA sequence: TGTGCCAGCAGTTTATTGGGAGGGCAAAAACTGTTTTTT. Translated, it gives CASSLLGGQKLFF.

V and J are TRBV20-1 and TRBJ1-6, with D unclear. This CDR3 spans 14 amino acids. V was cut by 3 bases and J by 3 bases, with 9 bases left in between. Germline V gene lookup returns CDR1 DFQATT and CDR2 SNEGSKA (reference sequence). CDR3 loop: CSASRQIYNSPLHF. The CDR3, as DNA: TGCAGTGCTAGTCGTCAGATCTATAATTCACCCCTCCACTTT.

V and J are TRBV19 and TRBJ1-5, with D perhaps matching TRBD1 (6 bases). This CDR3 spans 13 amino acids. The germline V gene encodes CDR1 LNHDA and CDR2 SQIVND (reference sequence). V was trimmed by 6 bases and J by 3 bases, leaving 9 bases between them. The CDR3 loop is CASRRTVNQPQHF. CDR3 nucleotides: TGTGCCAGTAGGAGGACAGTCAATCAGCCCCAGCATTTT.

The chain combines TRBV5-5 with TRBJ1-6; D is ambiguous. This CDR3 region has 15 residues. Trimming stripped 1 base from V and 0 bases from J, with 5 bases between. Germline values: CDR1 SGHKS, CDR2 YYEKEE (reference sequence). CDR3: CASSLLSSYNSPLHF. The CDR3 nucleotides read TGTGCCAGCAGCTTGTTGAGCTCCTATAATTCACCCCTCCACTTT.

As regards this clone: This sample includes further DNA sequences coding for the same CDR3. CDR3 protein: CASSLRGPGELFF. The CDR3 DNA is TGTGCCAGCAGCCTCAGGGGTCCCGGGGAGCTGTTTTTT. The gene calls are TRBV6-5 and TRBJ2-2; weak D call: TRBD1 (6 bases). The germline CDR1 and CDR2 sequences are MNHEY and SVGAGI. The CDR3 consists of 13 residues. The V end lost 6 bases, the J end lost 6 bases, and 11 bases lay between the germline ends.